The clone carrying this T cell receptor (beta chain) was seen ten or more times. No antigen is known for it. The DNA ends 3 residues before the CDR3 does, and the rest of the CDR3 is filled in from the germline J gene. The CDR3 has 15 residues. Trimming cost V 1 base and J 4 bases; bases outside gene matches: 3. The data were taken from a study of T cell clonality in common variable immunodeficiency. Regarding the study as a whole: Compared with controls, CVID subjects had fewer shared TCRbeta clones.

Libraries were prepared by immunoSEQ multiplex PCR; TCRdb keeps only in-frame clonotypes and omits some of them. The sample includes around 45,000 clones, none of them occurring once. The chain links TRBV12-3 or TRBV12-4 to TRBJ2-4, with 8 positions matching TRBD1. The source of this sequence is a person aged 18 to 70 in good health. Sequences were obtained from peripheral blood mononuclear cells. CDR3 DNA (partial): TGTGCCAGCAGTTTAGGTAGGACAGGGAAAAACATT. Its protein is CASSLGRTGKNI. The CDR3 in its entirety is CASSLGRTGKNIQYF.